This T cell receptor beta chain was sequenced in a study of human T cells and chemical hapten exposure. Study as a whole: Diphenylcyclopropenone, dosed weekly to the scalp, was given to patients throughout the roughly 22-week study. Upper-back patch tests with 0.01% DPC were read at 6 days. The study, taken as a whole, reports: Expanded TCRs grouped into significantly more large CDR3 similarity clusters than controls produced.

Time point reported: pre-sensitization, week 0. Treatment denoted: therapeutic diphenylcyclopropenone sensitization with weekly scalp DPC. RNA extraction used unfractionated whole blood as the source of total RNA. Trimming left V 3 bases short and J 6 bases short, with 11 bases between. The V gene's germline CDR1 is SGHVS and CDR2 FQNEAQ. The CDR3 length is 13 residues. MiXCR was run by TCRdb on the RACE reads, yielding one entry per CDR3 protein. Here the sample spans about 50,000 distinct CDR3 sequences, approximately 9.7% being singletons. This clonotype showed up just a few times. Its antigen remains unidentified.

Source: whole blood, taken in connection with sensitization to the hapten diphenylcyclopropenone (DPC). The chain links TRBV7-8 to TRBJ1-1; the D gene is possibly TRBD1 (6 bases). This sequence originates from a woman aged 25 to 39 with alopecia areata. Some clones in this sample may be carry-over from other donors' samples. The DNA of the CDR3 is TGTGCCAGCAGCTTGGGCAGGGGAGCTGAAGCTTTCTTT. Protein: CASSLGRGAEAFF.